This T cell receptor (beta chain) was identified during a study of shared clonotypes between healthy human individuals. Study-level background: Each donor had three CD4 naive, three CD4 memory, two CD8 naive and one CD8 memory plate. Study-wide findings and caveats: Blood alone was sampled, and tissue repertoires likely differ.

Nashville, Tennessee was home to all donors, who were Caucasian adults. The protocol was immunoSEQ multiplex PCR, while the TCRdb copy is restricted to in-frame clones and leaves out a portion. The sample yields about a million clones, 76% seen once. Comment on this clone: The antigen remains undetermined.

The J segment lost 0 bases and the V segment lost 4 bases, leaving 8 bases of the junction unmatched. This CDR3 region has 16 residues. The germline V gene encodes CDR1 SGHRS and CDR2 YFSETQ. This sequence joins TRBV5-1 and TRBJ2-5, with 8 positions matching TRBD1. The sequencing input was memory CD4+ T cells sorted from blood. Specified subset: CD45RA-negative fraction. The sequence derives from a man between 18 and 29 years old in good health. CDR3 bases: TGCGCCAGCAGCATAACAGGGGGGAAGTACCAAGAGACCCAGTACTTC. This translates into CASSITGGKYQETQYF.